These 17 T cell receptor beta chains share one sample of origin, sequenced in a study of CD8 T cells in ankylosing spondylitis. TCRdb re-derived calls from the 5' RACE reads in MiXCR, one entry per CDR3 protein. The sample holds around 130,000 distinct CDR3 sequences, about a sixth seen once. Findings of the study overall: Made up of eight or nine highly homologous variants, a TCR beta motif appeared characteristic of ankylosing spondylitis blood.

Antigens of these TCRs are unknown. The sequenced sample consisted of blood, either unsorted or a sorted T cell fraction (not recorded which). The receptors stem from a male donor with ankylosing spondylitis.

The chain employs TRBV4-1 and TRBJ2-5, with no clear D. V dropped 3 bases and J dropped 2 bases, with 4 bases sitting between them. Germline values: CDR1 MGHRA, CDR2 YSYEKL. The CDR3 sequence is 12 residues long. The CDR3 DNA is TGCGCCAGCAGCCAGACTCAAGAGACCCAGTACTTC. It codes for CASSQTQETQYF.

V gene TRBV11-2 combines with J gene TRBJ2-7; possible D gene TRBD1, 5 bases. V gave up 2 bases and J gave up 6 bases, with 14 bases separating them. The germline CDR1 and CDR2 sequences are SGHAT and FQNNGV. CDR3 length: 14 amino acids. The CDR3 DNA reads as TGTGCCAGCAGCTTACAGACAGCAGTTCGCGAGCAGTACTTC. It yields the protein CASSLQTAVREQYF.

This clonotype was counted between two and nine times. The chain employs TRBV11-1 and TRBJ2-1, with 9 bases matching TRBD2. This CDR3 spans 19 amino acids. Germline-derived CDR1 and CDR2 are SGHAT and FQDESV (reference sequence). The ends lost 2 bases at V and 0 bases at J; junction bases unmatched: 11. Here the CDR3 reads CASSLFGTSSLSSYNEQFF. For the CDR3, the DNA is TGTGCCAGCAGCTTATTCGGGACTAGCTCCCTTAGCTCCTACAATGAGCAGTTCTTC.

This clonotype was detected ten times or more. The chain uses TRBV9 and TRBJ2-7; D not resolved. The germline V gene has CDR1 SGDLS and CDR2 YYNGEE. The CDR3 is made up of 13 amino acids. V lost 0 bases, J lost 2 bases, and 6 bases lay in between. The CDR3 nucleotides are TGTGCCAGCAGCGTAGGTGGGCCCTACGAGCAGTACTTC. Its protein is CASSVGGPYEQYF.

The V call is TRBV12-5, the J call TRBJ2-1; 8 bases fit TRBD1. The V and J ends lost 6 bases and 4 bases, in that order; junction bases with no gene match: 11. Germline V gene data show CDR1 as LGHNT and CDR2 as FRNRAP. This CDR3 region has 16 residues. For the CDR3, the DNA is TGTGCTAGTGGGCACTGGACAGGGTACGTTTACAATGAGCAGTTCTTC. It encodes CASGHWTGYVYNEQFF. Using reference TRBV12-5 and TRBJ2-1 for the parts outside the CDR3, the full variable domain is DARVTQTPRHKVTEMGQEVTMRCQPILGHNTVFWYRQTMMQGLELLAYFRNRAPLDDSGMPKDRFSAEMPDATLATLKIQPSEPRDSAVYFCASGHWTGYVYNEQFFGPGTRLTVL.

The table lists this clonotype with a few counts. The CDR3 coding sequence is TGTGCCAGCGACGCGGGAGAGGGCACCGGGGAGCTGTTTTTT. Translation gives CASDAGEGTGELFF. This chain joins TRBV6-2 or TRBV6-3 and TRBJ2-2; 7 bases agree with TRBD2. Trimming took 8 bases from V and 4 from J; bases not matched to a gene: 7. Germline V gene data show CDR1 as MNHEY and CDR2 as SVGEGT. The CDR3 loop spans 14 amino acids.

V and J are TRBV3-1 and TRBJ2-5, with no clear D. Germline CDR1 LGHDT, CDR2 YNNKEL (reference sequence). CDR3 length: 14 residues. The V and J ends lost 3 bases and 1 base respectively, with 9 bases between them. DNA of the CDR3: TGTGCCAGCAGCCATGTACCGGGCCAAGAGACCCAGTACTTC. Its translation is CASSHVPGQETQYF.

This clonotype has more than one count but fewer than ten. As DNA, the CDR3 is TGTGCCAGCATATCCCCAGGAGGTACCGGGGAGCTGTTTTTT. Translation gives CASISPGGTGELFF. V usage is TRBV9 and J usage is TRBJ2-2, with a tentative D call TRBD2 (5 bases). Germline CDR1 is SGDLS and CDR2 is YYNGEE. The CDR3 loop spans 14 amino acids. Between the trimmed V and J ends, which lost 6 bases and 5 bases, there was a span of 14 bases.

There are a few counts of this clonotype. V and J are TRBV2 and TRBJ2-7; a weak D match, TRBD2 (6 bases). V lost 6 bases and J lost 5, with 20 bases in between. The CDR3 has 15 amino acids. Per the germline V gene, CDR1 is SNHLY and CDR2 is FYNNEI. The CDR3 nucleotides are TGTGCCAGCAGAGGGAGGAGCGTAAAGGACCACGAGCAGTACTTC. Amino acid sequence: CASRGRSVKDHEQYF.

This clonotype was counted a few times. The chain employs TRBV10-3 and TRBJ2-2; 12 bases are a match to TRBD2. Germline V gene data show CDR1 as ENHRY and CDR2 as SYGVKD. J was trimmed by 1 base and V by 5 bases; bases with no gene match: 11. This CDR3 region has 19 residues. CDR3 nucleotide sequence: TGTGCCATCAGTACCCTACTAGCGGGAGGACGTGGGAACACCGGGGAGCTGTTTTTT. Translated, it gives CAISTLLAGGRGNTGELFF.

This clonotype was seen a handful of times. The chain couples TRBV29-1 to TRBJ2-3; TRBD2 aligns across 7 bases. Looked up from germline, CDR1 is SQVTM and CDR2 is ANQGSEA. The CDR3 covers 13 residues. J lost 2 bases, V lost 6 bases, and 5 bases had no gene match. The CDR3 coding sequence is TGCAGCGTACCGGGACTAACCACAGATACGCAGTATTTT. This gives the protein CSVPGLTTDTQYF.

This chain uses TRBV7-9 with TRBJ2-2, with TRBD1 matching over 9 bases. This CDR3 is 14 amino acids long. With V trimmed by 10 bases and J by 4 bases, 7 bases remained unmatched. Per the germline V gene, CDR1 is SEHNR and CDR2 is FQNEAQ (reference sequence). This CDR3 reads CATAGDRATGELFF. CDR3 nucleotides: TGTGCCACTGCTGGGGACAGGGCCACCGGGGAGCTGTTTTTT.

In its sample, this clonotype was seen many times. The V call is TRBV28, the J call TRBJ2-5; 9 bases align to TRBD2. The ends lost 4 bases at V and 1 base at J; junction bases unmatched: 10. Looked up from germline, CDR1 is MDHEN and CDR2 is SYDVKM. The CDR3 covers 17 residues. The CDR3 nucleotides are TGTGCCAGCAGTTGGCCCGGGCTAGCGGGGATCCAAGAGACCCAGTACTTC. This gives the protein CASSWPGLAGIQETQYF. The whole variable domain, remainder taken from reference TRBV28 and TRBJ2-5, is DVKVTQSSRYLVKRTGEKVFLECVQDMDHENMFWYRQDPGLGLRLIYFSYDVKMKEKGDIPEGYSVSREKKERFSLILESASTNQTSMYLCASSWPGLAGIQETQYFGPGTRLLVL.

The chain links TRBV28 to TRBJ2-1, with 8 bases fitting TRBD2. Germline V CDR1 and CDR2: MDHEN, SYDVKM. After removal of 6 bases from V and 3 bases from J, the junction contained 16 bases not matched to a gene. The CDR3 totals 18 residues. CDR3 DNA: TGTGCCAGCAGGACCAATTACTTAGCGGGAATTAACTACAATGAGCAGTTCTTC. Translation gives CASRTNYLAGINYNEQFF.

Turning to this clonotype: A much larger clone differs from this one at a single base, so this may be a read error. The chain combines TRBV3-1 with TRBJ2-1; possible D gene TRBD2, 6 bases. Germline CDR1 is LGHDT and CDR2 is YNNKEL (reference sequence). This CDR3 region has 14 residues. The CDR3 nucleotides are TGTGCCAGCAGTCCCCTTAGCGGTTACAATGAGGAGTTCTTC. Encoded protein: CASSPLSGYNEEFF.

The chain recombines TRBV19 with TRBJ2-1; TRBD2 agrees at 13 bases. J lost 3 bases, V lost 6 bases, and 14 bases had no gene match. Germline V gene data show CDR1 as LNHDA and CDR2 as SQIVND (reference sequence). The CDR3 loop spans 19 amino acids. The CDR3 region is CASRIPLTSGRADYNEQFF. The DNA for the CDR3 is TGTGCCAGTAGAATTCCCCTTACTAGCGGGAGGGCCGACTACAATGAGCAGTTCTTC.

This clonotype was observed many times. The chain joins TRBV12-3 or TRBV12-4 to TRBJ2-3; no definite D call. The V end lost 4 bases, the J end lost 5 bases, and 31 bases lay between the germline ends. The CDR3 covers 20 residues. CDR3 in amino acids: CASSSPTISPAWSLKDTQYF. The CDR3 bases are TGTGCCAGCAGTTCGCCTACTATTTCCCCCGCGTGGAGCTTGAAAGATACGCAGTATTTT.